This is a list of T cell receptor beta chains from one sample in a study of identifying expanded T cells in peripheral blood. Sequenced by immunoSEQ multiplex PCR; TCRdb stores in-frame clones only, minus some. This table has about 100,000 clones, around 86% appearing once. The sequenced material came from blood. All receptors derive from a person between 18 and 75 years old in good health. CDR3s include the opening cysteine and the closing phenylalanine or tryptophan. Some rows mark clone size as missing; the rest say once, few, many or name a class of expanded clone.

TRBV11-2,TRBJ1-5,few,CAKGSGCYRAQHF
TRBV18,TRBJ1-1,.,CASSPPGGKNTEAFF
TRBV10-3,TRBJ2-7,.,CAISWDSDYEQYF
TRBV6-1,TRBJ1-4,.,CASSEMSESEKLFF
TRBV7-2,TRBJ1-6,.,CASSRSWGSYNSPLHF
TRBV6-1,TRBJ1-1,.,CASSDRQGGLTEAFF
TRBV5-5,TRBJ1-5,.,CASSLVWGEGEWGDQPQHF
TRBV4-1,TRBJ1-2,.,CASSQSVGRGYGYTF
TRBV6-1,TRBJ1-6,.,CASSSPGYSPLHF
TRBV2,TRBJ2-7,.,CASMVGQGSHEQYF
TRBV4-1,TRBJ2-7,.,CASSQLGQTYEQYF
TRBV6-9,TRBJ1-4,.,CASSYPGHAPCRKLFF